This record looks at one TCR beta chain sequence and its context. Its antigen remains unknown. The data were obtained in a study of CD8+ T cells in alopecia areata. Findings of the study overall: Lesional tissue from the scalp (especially in alopecia totalis/universalis) showed higher clonality than normal scalp. Scalp specimens additionally yield sequences from normal skin's resident alphabeta T cells.

Following RNA extraction, reverse transcription yielded cDNA that acted as the sequencing template. The assay was immunoSEQ multiplex PCR, and TCRdb's table has in-frame clones only and misses some. The sample has tens of thousands of clones; roughly 62% are singletons. CD4+ cells from a handful of patients underwent sorting into CD25+CD127- cells. CDR1 and CDR2 from the germline V gene are SGHTA and FQGNSA. With V trimmed by 1 base and J by 0 bases, 4 bases remained unmatched. This CDR3 is 16 amino acids long. The specimen sequenced was CD4+ Tregs sorted from blood. This sequence was found in a human donor with alopecia areata. This chain links TRBV7-2 with TRBJ1-1; 8 bases agree with TRBD1. The CDR3 spells CASSLVGQGMNTEAFF. CDR3 coding DNA: TGTGCCAGCAGCTTAGTCGGACAGGGTATGAACACTGAAGCTTTCTTT.